This T cell receptor beta chain was identified during a study of blood T cell repertoires in COVID-19. At the level of the study: The origin of the acute and convalescent COVID-19 samples was the United States, Italy and Spain. T cells, B-cell-depleted T cells, or PBMCs supplied cDNA or gDNA.

V shed 3 bases, J shed 7 bases, and the junction held 6 bases outside the gene matches. Germline V gene sequence: CDR1 MRHNA, CDR2 SNTAGT. CDR3 size: 15 residues. Libraries were prepared by immunoSEQ multiplex PCR; TCRdb keeps only in-frame clonotypes and omits some of them. This table has 300,000 to 400,000 clones, around 84% appearing once. What was sequenced was peripheral blood. The chain is built from TRBV6-4 and TRBJ2-1; 10 nucleotides line up with TRBD2. The source of this sequence is a human donor in a cohort sampled during active COVID-19. The CDR3 reads CASSEGSGGINEQFF. DNA for the CDR3: TGTGCCAGCAGTGAGGGTAGCGGGGGGATAAATGAGCAGTTCTTC.